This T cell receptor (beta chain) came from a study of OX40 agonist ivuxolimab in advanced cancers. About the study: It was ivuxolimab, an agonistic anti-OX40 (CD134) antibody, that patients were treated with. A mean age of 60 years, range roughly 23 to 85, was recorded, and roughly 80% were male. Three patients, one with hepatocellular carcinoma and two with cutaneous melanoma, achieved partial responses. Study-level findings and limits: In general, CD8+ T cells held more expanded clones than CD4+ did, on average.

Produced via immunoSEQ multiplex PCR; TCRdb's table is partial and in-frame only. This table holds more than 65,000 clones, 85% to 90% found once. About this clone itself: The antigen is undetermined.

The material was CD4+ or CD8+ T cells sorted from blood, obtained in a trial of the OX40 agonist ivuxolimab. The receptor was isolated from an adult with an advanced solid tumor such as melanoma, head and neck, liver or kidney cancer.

CDR3 nucleotides: TGCGCCAGCAGCTTGACAGGGGGGACATCCTACGAGCAGTACTTC. Its translation: CASSLTGGTSYEQYF. The V gene is TRBV5-1, the J gene TRBJ2-7; TRBD1 matches at 8 bases. CDR1 and CDR2 (germline): SGHRS, YFSETQ. CDR3 length: 15 amino acids. With V trimmed by 1 base and J by 1 base, 4 bases remained unmatched.